This T cell receptor (beta chain) was identified in a study of tumor and adjacent non-tumor tissue in lung cancer. V trimming: 8 bases; J trimming: 0 bases; junction bases outside the gene matches: 9. CDR3 length equals 16 residues. This sample's RNA came from whole unsorted tissue. This non-tumor lung sample came from over 3 cm beyond the tumor edge. The library came from three nested PCR rounds adapted from ARM-PCR protocols. TCRdb re-derived calls from the multiplex PCR reads in MiXCR, one entry per CDR3 protein. The table lists fewer than 45,000 distinct CDR3 sequences, roughly 60% of them singletons, with 15% to 20% in the top ten. Details on this clonotype: The conserved closing phenylalanine or tryptophan is absent in this CDR3, likely reflecting a read error.

The origin of this receptor is a middle-aged woman with non-small cell lung cancer. The sequencing sample was made of distant non-tumor lung tissue. The chain employs TRBV23-1 and TRBJ2-1; 8 nucleotides agree with TRBD2. TRBV23-1 is classed as an ORF, of uncertain function. The CDR3 loop reads CASGSRGGRSYNEQFL. CDR3 nucleotides: TGCGCCAGCGGATCACGCGGGGGGCGCTCCTACAATGAGCAGTTCTTA.